The 28 T cell receptor beta chains in this list originate from one sample, sequenced in a study of cytomegalovirus exposure and HLA in healthy donors. 60 Vbeta and 13 Jbeta primers were used in PCR. Repertoires were generated with immunoSEQ multiplex PCR, while TCRdb's copy carries only in-frame clones and drops some. Counted here are 120,000 to 150,000 clones, roughly 76% occurring once; the ten biggest clones make up 1.2%. Material: PBMCs. These TCRs come from a female donor in good health and CMV-seronegative.

This clone was seen a single time. The chain couples TRBV27 to TRBJ2-2; a weak D match, TRBD2 (6 bases). The length of the CDR3 is 15 residues. The V gene's germline CDR1 is MNHEY and CDR2 SMNVEV (reference sequence). The V end was cut by 2 bases, the J end by 2 bases, with 9 bases between. This chain's CDR3 is CASSLQGGNTGELFF. CDR3 in DNA: TGTGCCAGCAGTTTACAGGGAGGTAACACCGGGGAGCTGTTTTTT.

The chain has TRBV5-4 and TRBJ1-4, with D tentatively TRBD1 (5 bases). The germline CDR1 and CDR2 sequences are SGHNT and YYREEE (reference sequence). CDR3 length equals 14 residues. The ends were cut back, 4 bases at V and 8 bases at J, with 15 bases in the middle. CDR3 residues: CASSRLGEGEKLFF. In DNA form, the CDR3 reads TGTGCCAGCAGCCGGTTGGGGGAGGGGGAAAAACTGTTTTTT.

CDR3 sequence: CASSSGLAGNNEQFF. DNA of the CDR3: TGTGCCAGCAGTTCCGGACTAGCGGGCAACAATGAGCAGTTCTTC. The chain has TRBV28 and TRBJ2-1, with 11 bases that match TRBD2. The germline V gene encodes CDR1 MDHEN and CDR2 SYDVKM. V shed 4 bases and J 5 bases; nucleotides not matched to a gene: 4. CDR3 length: 15 amino acids.

This chain joins TRBV25-1 and TRBJ1-5, with TRBD1 identical over 7 bases. Losses at the gene ends were 2 bases for V and 10 bases for J; bases not matched to a gene: 11. Looked up from germline, CDR1 is MGHDK and CDR2 is SYGVNS. The CDR3 covers 15 residues. The DNA of the CDR3 is TGTGCCAGCAGTGAACCCAAAGACAGGGCACAACCCCAGCATTTT. It encodes CASSEPKDRAQPQHF.

This chain uses TRBV30 with TRBJ1-1; maybe TRBD1 (6 bases). CDR3 length: 13 residues. Germline V lookup: CDR1 GTSNPN, CDR2 SVGIG (reference sequence). V lost 2 bases and J lost 4, with 11 bases in between. CDR3 sequence (DNA): TGTGCCTGGAGTTTACAGGGTAGCACTGAAGCTTTCTTT. It encodes CAWSLQGSTEAFF.

This clone was detected once. The chain has TRBV11-2 and TRBJ1-1; D not resolved. V was shortened by 5 bases and J by 11 bases, with 9 bases between the two germline ends. CDR1 is SGHAT, CDR2 FQNNGV, per germline. CDR3 length equals 10 residues. The CDR3 DNA sequence: TGTGCCAGCAGCCCCAACTTTGCTTTCTTT. Translation: CASSPNFAFF.

The chain links TRBV2 to TRBJ2-2, with D perhaps matching TRBD2 (6 bases). The V end lost 2 bases, the J end lost 7 bases, and 11 bases lay between the germline ends. CDR1 is SNHLY, CDR2 FYNNEI, per germline. This CDR3 has 14 residues. CDR3 amino acids: CASSETGVGGELFF. CDR3 nucleotides: TGTGCCAGCAGTGAAACGGGGGTGGGCGGGGAGCTGTTTTTT.

The J gene is TRBJ2-3, the V gene TRBV18, with TRBD2 identical over 14 bases. The CDR3 loop spans 20 amino acids. Losses at the gene ends were 2 bases for V and 5 bases for J; bases not matched to a gene: 15. Germline lookup yields CDR1 KGHSH and CDR2 LQKENI. CDR3 sequence: CASSPTPPGLAGDSGDTQYF. As DNA, the CDR3 is TGTGCCAGCTCACCAACCCCCCCGGGACTAGCGGGAGACTCCGGAGATACGCAGTATTTT.

J is TRBJ2-3 and V is TRBV5-1; possible D gene TRBD2, 6 bases. Germline assignment: CDR1 SGHRS and CDR2 YFSETQ. V lost 2 bases, J lost 2 bases, and 12 bases lay in between. The CDR3 is made up of 15 amino acids. The CDR3 coding sequence is TGCGCCAGCAGCTTAGCGGGCGCTTCCACAGATACGCAGTATTTT. Its protein product is CASSLAGASTDTQYF. Combining the CDR3 with reference TRBV5-1 and TRBJ2-3 gives the whole variable domain KAGVTQTPRYLIKTRGQQVTLSCSPISGHRSVSWYQQTPGQGLQFLFEYFSETQRNKGNFPGRFSGRQFSNSRSEMNVSTLELGDSALYLCASSLAGASTDTQYFGPGTRLTVL.

In its sample, this clone was seen once. This rearrangement joins TRBV19 to TRBJ1-5; 9 nucleotides agree with TRBD1. The J segment lost 4 bases and the V segment lost 6 bases, leaving 16 bases of the junction unmatched. The CDR3 extends over 18 amino acids. Germline V gene sequence: CDR1 LNHDA, CDR2 SQIVND (reference sequence). The CDR3 region has the DNA TGTGCCAGTAGCCCTGGACAGGGGCTGAGTCGGGTTAATCAGCCCCAGCATTTT. This encodes CASSPGQGLSRVNQPQHF.

This chain uses TRBV14 with TRBJ1-2, with D tentatively TRBD1 (6 bases). Deletions cut 5 bases from V and 8 bases from J, with 15 bases between. CDR1 and CDR2 from the germline V gene are SGHDN and FVKESK. The CDR3 spans 13 residues. CDR3 DNA: TGTGCCAGCAGCTTAACAGGGACGTGGGGCTACACCTTC. It encodes CASSLTGTWGYTF.

The genes are TRBV6-5 and TRBJ1-4; 9 bases agree with TRBD1. Trimming removed 5 bases from V and 8 bases from J; junction bases left unmatched: 6. Germline values: CDR1 MNHEY, CDR2 SVGAGI. CDR3 length: 14 amino acids. CDR3 protein: CASSQQGAEEKLFF. The CDR3 nucleotides read TGTGCCAGCAGTCAACAGGGGGCAGAAGAAAAACTGTTTTTT.

The chain links TRBV7-9 to TRBJ2-1; TRBD2 is a possible D gene (6 bases). CDR3 length equals 12 residues. The V end lost 4 bases, the J end lost 9 bases, and 10 bases lay between the germline ends. Germline CDR1 SEHNR, CDR2 FQNEAQ (reference sequence). In nucleotides, the CDR3 is TGTGCCAGCAGCTCCTTGGGGGGTGAGCAGTTCTTC. It codes for CASSSLGGEQFF. Together with reference TRBV7-9 and TRBJ2-1, the CDR3 gives the full variable domain: DTGVSQNPRHKITKRGQNVTFRCDPISEHNRLYWYRQTLGQGPEFLTYFQNEAQLEKSRLLSDRFSAERPKGSFSTLEIQRTEQGDSAMYLCASSSLGGEQFFGPGTRLTVL.

In its sample, this clone was seen a few times. This chain joins TRBV5-1 and TRBJ2-3; 8 bases align to TRBD2. Trimming at V came to 3 bases and at J to 1 base, leaving 7 bases not matched to a gene. From germline, CDR1 is SGHRS and CDR2 YFSETQ. The CDR3 covers 16 residues. The CDR3 nucleotides read TGCGCCAGCAGCTCAGGCAATAGCGGGGGCACAGATACGCAGTATTTT. This gives the protein CASSSGNSGGTDTQYF. The full variable domain, its missing parts supplied by reference TRBV5-1 and TRBJ2-3, is KAGVTQTPRYLIKTRGQQVTLSCSPISGHRSVSWYQQTPGQGLQFLFEYFSETQRNKGNFPGRFSGRQFSNSRSEMNVSTLELGDSALYLCASSSGNSGGTDTQYFGPGTRLTVL.

This clone was seen only a few times. The chain has TRBV29-1 and TRBJ2-1, with 7 bases lining up with TRBD1. The trim removed 8 bases at V and 5 bases at J, leaving 12 bases unmatched. Germline V gene data show CDR1 as SQVTM and CDR2 as ANQGSEA. The CDR3 runs 14 residues. CDR3 DNA: TGCAGCAAACGTGGCGCCGGGACAGACAATGAGCAGTTCTTC. Its protein is CSKRGAGTDNEQFF.

The V gene is TRBV5-1, the J gene TRBJ1-1, with 7 bases matching TRBD1. Trimming at V came to 3 bases and at J to 0 bases, leaving 5 bases not matched to a gene. Germline V gene lookup returns CDR1 SGHRS and CDR2 YFSETQ. The CDR3 spans 15 residues. The CDR3 sequence: CASSSTGRLNTEAFF. In DNA, the CDR3 is TGCGCCAGCAGCTCGACAGGGAGGTTGAACACTGAAGCTTTCTTT.

This clone was recorded only once. V gene TRBV30 combines with J gene TRBJ1-1; 10 bases agree with TRBD1. The ends lost 4 bases at V and 5 bases at J; junction bases unmatched: 10. CDR3 length: 15 amino acids. Germline lookup yields CDR1 GTSNPN and CDR2 SVGIG (reference sequence). The CDR3, as DNA: TGTGCCTGGACTCATATGGGGACAGGGGCAACTGAAGCTTTCTTT. Residues: CAWTHMGTGATEAFF. The variable domain in full, with the rest retrieved from reference TRBV30 and TRBJ1-1, is SQTIHQWPATLVQPVGSPLSLECTVEGTSNPNLYWYRQAAGRGLQLLFYSVGIGQISSEVPQNLSASRPQDRQFILSSKKLLLSDSGFYLCAWTHMGTGATEAFFGQGTRLTVV.

V usage is TRBV18 and J usage is TRBJ2-1; 8 positions match TRBD2. Germline values: CDR1 KGHSH, CDR2 LQKENI. Trimming took 4 bases from V and 7 from J; bases not matched to a gene: 6. This CDR3 spans 14 amino acids. Here the CDR3 DNA reads TGTGCCAGCTCACGTGGCGGGGGGATAAATGAGCAGTTCTTC. This gives the protein CASSRGGGINEQFF.

V gene TRBV5-6 combines with J gene TRBJ2-7; D is uncertain. CDR3 size: 15 residues. Trimming took off 5 bases at V and 4 bases at J, with 19 bases between the two ends. Germline V gives CDR1 SGHDT, CDR2 YYEEEE. The chain's CDR3 is CASSTLILPEYEQYF. CDR3 nucleotides: TGTGCCAGCAGTACCCTCATTCTCCCTGAGTACGAGCAGTACTTC.

The chain couples TRBV5-1 to TRBJ2-1; D perhaps matches TRBD2 (5 bases). V was shortened by 0 bases and J by 4 bases, with 11 bases between the two germline ends. The CDR3 consists of 15 residues. Germline CDR1 and CDR2: SGHRS and YFSETQ. The CDR3 coding sequence is TGCGCCAGCAGCTTGGGAGGGCAGGATTACAATGAGCAGTTCTTC. Its protein is CASSLGGQDYNEQFF.

The chain carries TRBV4-1 and TRBJ2-6; D gene uncertain. V lost 1 base and J lost 0, with 7 bases in between. There are 16 residues in the CDR3. From germline, CDR1 is MGHRA and CDR2 YSYEKL. CDR3 DNA sequence: TGCGCCAGCAGCCAAGGCAGACACTCTGGGGCCAACGTCCTGACTTTC. Protein product: CASSQGRHSGANVLTF.

The chain employs TRBV27 and TRBJ1-4; 9 bases line up with TRBD1. The V segment lost 6 bases and the J segment 5 bases; nucleotides outside the gene matches: 13. The CDR3 is 17 residues long. Per the germline V gene, CDR1 is MNHEY and CDR2 is SMNVEV (reference sequence). CDR3 in DNA: TGTGCCAGCAGCCCAGTACAGGGGGCGACTCTAAATGAAAAACTGTTTTTT. This gives the protein CASSPVQGATLNEKLFF.

This clone was counted between two and nine times. The rearrangement joins TRBV14 to TRBJ2-7; tentatively, D is TRBD2 (6 bases). Trimming removed 2 bases from V and 2 bases from J, with 16 bases in between. This CDR3 spans 16 amino acids. Per the germline V gene, CDR1 is SGHDN and CDR2 is FVKESK. CDR3 residues: CASSQLALNRAYEQYF. CDR3 nucleotides: TGTGCCAGCAGCCAACTAGCGCTAAATCGGGCCTACGAGCAGTACTTC.

The rearrangement links TRBV5-5 to TRBJ1-1, with D uncertain. With 0 bases removed from V and 4 bases from J, the gap between germline ends came to 7 bases. This CDR3 is 13 amino acids long. Germline CDR1 reads SGHKS; CDR2 reads YYEKEE (reference sequence). CDR3 in amino acids: CASSLVQATEAFF. CDR3 bases: TGTGCCAGCAGCTTGGTGCAGGCCACTGAAGCTTTCTTT.

The chain employs TRBV27 and TRBJ1-2; D remains unclear. The V end lost 4 bases, the J end lost 3 bases, and 15 bases lay between the germline ends. The CDR3 is made up of 15 amino acids. Germline values: CDR1 MNHEY, CDR2 SMNVEV (reference sequence). In nucleotides, the CDR3 is TGTGCCAGCAGTTGGTCCCACCCGGGAGACTATGGCTACACCTTC. Encoded protein: CASSWSHPGDYGYTF.

The chain has TRBV27 and TRBJ2-6; D is unresolved. The germline CDR1 and CDR2 sequences are MNHEY and SMNVEV (reference sequence). Trimming took 6 bases from V and 0 from J, leaving 3 bases between them. This CDR3 contains 13 residues. CDR3 DNA: TGTGCCAGCAGGGCCTCTGGGGCCAACGTCCTGACTTTC. Its translation: CASRASGANVLTF.

This clone was counted only a few times. This chain connects TRBV7-2 to TRBJ2-1; 8 bases are shared with TRBD2. V lost 3 bases to trimming and J lost 6 bases; unmatched junction nucleotides: 7. The CDR3 contains 15 residues. From germline, CDR1 is SGHTA and CDR2 FQGNSA. CDR3 coding DNA: TGTGCCAGCAGCTTGGATAGCGGGATTGGCAATGAGCAGTTCTTC. Protein sequence: CASSLDSGIGNEQFF.

The genes are TRBV6-6 and TRBJ2-3; 7 bases line up with TRBD1. V lost 2 bases and J lost 5; bases outside the gene matches: 4. This CDR3 spans 14 amino acids. CDR1 MNHNY and CDR2 SVGAGI come from the germline V gene (reference sequence). The CDR3 nucleotides read TGTGCCAGCAGTTACCCTGGGACAGTAGATACGCAGTATTTT. It translates to CASSYPGTVDTQYF.